Sequencing of this TCR beta chain was carried out in a study of regulatory T cells in long-lasting Graves disease. Study context: Graves' patients, newly diagnosed, had taken antithyroid drugs under 3 months.

The table lists this clonotype with many counts. Investigators prepared the TCR beta libraries by applying iRepertoire HTBI primers and Arm-PCR of CDR3 regions. Each CDR3 protein is one row after TCRdb ran MiXCR on the multiplex PCR reads. Of fewer than 650,000 distinct CDR3 sequences listed, 16% are singletons. Time point here: newly diagnosed GD, antithyroid drugs for less than 3 months. Making the TCR library involved RNA that had been extracted from PBMCs. The germline CDR1 and CDR2 sequences are MNHEY and SMNVEV (reference sequence). The ends were cut back, 5 bases at V and 1 base at J, with 14 bases in the middle. The CDR3 totals 15 residues. Separately, the same data were catalogued under a study of T cells in Graves' hyperthyroidism and ophthalmopathy. Turning to that study: Appearing also in blood were most of the thyroid clonotypes expanded above 0.001.

The V call is TRBV27, the J call TRBJ1-1, with D maybe TRBD1 (6 bases). The source was peripheral blood mononuclear cells (PBMCs), collected at new diagnosis, from a patient treated with antithyroid drugs. The source of this sequence is a woman in her 30s with Graves disease. CDR3 sequence reads: CASSDGQPKNTEAFF. CDR3 nucleotides: TGTGCCAGCAGTGATGGACAGCCAAAGAACACTGAAGCTTTCTTT.